Listed below are T cell receptor beta chains from one sample, sequenced in a study of siplizumab effects on memory and regulatory T cells. Generated by immunoSEQ multiplex PCR, the TCRdb table keeps only in-frame clones and is missing some. This sample has tens of thousands of clones, with less than 85% found just once. Sample: memory CD4+ T cells sorted from blood. The source of these receptors is a human donor in good health. Both conserved end residues are part of each CDR3. The order of the fields is D gene, V gene, clone size, J gene, CDR3 protein, CDR3 DNA. The D gene is left open where the match is weak. Only some rows state a clone size, as once, few, many or a class for expanded clones.

.	TRBV29-1	.	TRBJ1-2	CSVSKDTSNYGYTF	TGCAGCGTTTCTAAGGACACTTCTAACTATGGCTACACCTTC
.	TRBV9	few	TRBJ2-7	CASSAGPGGVEQYF	TGTGCCAGCAGCGCCGGCCCTGGAGGGGTTGAGCAGTACTTC
TRBD2	TRBV4-2	.	TRBJ2-1	CASSQGWTSGYNEQFF	TGTGCCAGCAGCCAGGGCTGGACTAGCGGTTACAATGAGCAGTTCTTC
.	TRBV10-3	.	TRBJ2-3	CATLPSQGTQYF	TGTGCCACCCTCCCCTCTCAGGGTACGCAGTATTTT
TRBD2	TRBV2	.	TRBJ2-1	CASRGGLASIMGNEQFF	TGTGCCAGCAGGGGGGGACTAGCATCCATTATGGGCAATGAGCAGTTCTTC
.	TRBV11-2	.	TRBJ2-5	CASSHRRGGETQYF	TGTGCCAGCAGCCATCGGAGGGGGGGAGAGACCCAGTACTTC
.	TRBV7-3	.	TRBJ2-7	CASTRGPTYEQYF	TGTGCCAGCACCCGAGGTCCTACCTACGAGCAGTACTTC
TRBD1	TRBV6-4	.	TRBJ2-3	CASSPMGTGYTDTQYF	TGTGCCAGCAGTCCTATGGGGACAGGCTACACAGATACGCAGTATTTT
.	TRBV27	.	TRBJ1-6	CASSFARDSPLHF	TGTGCCAGCAGTTTTGCCAGGGATTCACCCCTCCACTTT
.	TRBV2	.	TRBJ2-6	CASSELQSDSGANVLTF	TGTGCCAGCAGTGAACTCCAGTCGGACTCTGGGGCCAACGTCCTGACTTTC
.	TRBV11-2	medium-sized	TRBJ1-5	CASSLGQYSNQPQHF	TGTGCCAGCAGCTTAGGGCAGTATAGCAATCAGCCCCAGCATTTT
.	TRBV19	.	TRBJ2-6	CASSEISGANVLTF	TGTGCCAGTAGTGAAATCTCTGGGGCCAACGTCCTGACTTTC
TRBD1	TRBV27	.	TRBJ2-1	CASKGQDLYYNEQFF	TGTGCCAGCAAGGGACAGGACCTTTACTACAATGAGCAGTTCTTC
TRBD2	TRBV4-1	few	TRBJ2-5	CASSQDLAGGPKTQYF	TGCGCCAGCAGCCAAGATTTGGCGGGGGGGCCGAAGACCCAGTACTTC
.	TRBV7-9	.	TRBJ1-1	CASSLGVRGGTEAFF	TGTGCCAGCAGCTTAGGGGTCAGGGGTGGGACTGAAGCTTTCTTT
.	TRBV4-2	.	TRBJ2-7	CASSQFYGTPTYEQYF	TGTGCCAGCAGCCAATTCTACGGGACACCGACCTACGAGCAGTACTTC
.	TRBV11-2	once	TRBJ1-3	CASELSSSGNTIYF	TGTGCCAGCGAATTGAGCAGCTCTGGAAACACCATATATTTT
.	TRBV2	.	TRBJ1-1	CASSTGWEAEAFF	TGTGCCAGCAGCACAGGGTGGGAGGCTGAAGCTTTCTTT
.	TRBV7-8	.	TRBJ1-2	CASSLEELGIGGYTF	TGTGCCAGCAGCTTAGAAGAGCTGGGGATCGGGGGCTACACCTTC
TRBD2	TRBV7-2	.	TRBJ2-1	CASSLDRGGYNEQFF	TGTGCCAGCAGCTTAGATCGCGGGGGGTACAATGAGCAGTTCTTC
TRBD1	TRBV6-6	.	TRBJ2-5	CASSLQGAQGETQYF	TGTGCCAGCAGCCTACAGGGGGCGCAGGGGGAGACCCAGTACTTC
.	TRBV7-3	.	TRBJ2-6	CASRLSGANVLTF	TGTGCCAGCCGCCTCTCTGGGGCCAACGTCCTGACTTTC
.	TRBV5-6	.	TRBJ1-2	CASSLGQEVYGYTF	TGTGCCAGCAGCTTAGGCCAGGAGGTCTATGGCTACACCTTC
TRBD1	TRBV5-1	.	TRBJ2-7	CASSGDRSWEQYF	TGCGCCAGCAGCGGGGACAGATCTTGGGAGCAGTACTTC
TRBD2	TRBV30	.	TRBJ2-7	CAWSGSGRYEQYF	TGTGCCTGGAGTGGTAGCGGGAGATACGAGCAGTACTTC
.	TRBV2	few	TRBJ1-1	CASIRGNTEAFF	TGTGCCAGCATCAGGGGGAACACTGAAGCTTTCTTT
.	TRBV2	.	TRBJ2-1	CASSEGLSNEQFF	TGTGCCAGCAGTGAAGGGCTAAGCAATGAGCAGTTCTTC
.	TRBV6-5	.	TRBJ1-5	CASTLRGFSNQPQHF	TGTGCCAGCACCCTAAGGGGATTTAGCAATCAGCCCCAGCATTTT